This TCR beta chain was found in a study of control samples from healthy donors and cancer patients. The assay was immunoSEQ multiplex PCR, and TCRdb's table has in-frame clones only and misses some. The sample holds 100,000 to 150,000 clones; around 92% are singletons and the top ten take approximately 2%. The sequenced material came from blood. This clonotype was sampled from a woman aged 45-65 years in good health.

The CDR3 DNA reads as TGCGCCAGCAGCTTGGTTGGCTCTGGAAACACCATATATTTT. Residues: CASSLVGSGNTIYF. This sequence joins TRBV5-1 and TRBJ1-3, with no clear D. CDR1 SGHRS and CDR2 YFSETQ come from the germline V gene. This CDR3 contains 14 residues. The V end was cut by 0 bases, the J end by 0 bases, with 4 bases between.